The sequence of this T cell receptor (beta chain) was determined in a study of shared clonotypes between healthy human individuals. Findings and caveats of the study: Estimated richness was generally greater in naive than memory subsets. In the sorted subsets, rarefaction showed sequencing was incomplete despite large depth.

Libraries were prepared by immunoSEQ multiplex PCR; TCRdb keeps only in-frame clonotypes and omits some of them. This sample has over 2 million clones, with 90% to 95% found just once. CDR1 is MNHNY, CDR2 SVGAGI, per germline (reference sequence). With V trimmed by 5 bases and J by 1 base, 2 bases remained unmatched. The CDR3 sequence is 14 residues long. In the case of this clone: The antigen is unknown. Distinct nucleotide sequences in the sample also encode this CDR3.

The V call is TRBV6-6, the J call TRBJ2-1; 7 bases agree with TRBD2. This receptor was taken from a young man in good health. Specimen: naive CD4+ T cells sorted from blood. Subset here: CD45RA+ positively selected. CDR3 in DNA: TGTGCCAGCAGTCCTAGCGGTTCCTACAATGAGCAGTTCTTC. This gives the protein CASSPSGSYNEQFF.